A selection of T cell receptor beta chains follows, all from one sample in a study of long-term antiretroviral therapy in people with HIV. Sequencing was performed with immunoSEQ multiplex PCR; in TCRdb, only in-frame clones are kept and a portion is missing. Among almost 30,000 clones listed, 85% to 90% were seen once. The material sequenced was unsorted PBMCs, taken 3.2 years before starting antiretroviral therapy. The receptors originated from a man aged 50-59 years with HIV. The CDR3 runs from the conserved cysteine through the conserved F or W. The D gene is left open where the match is weak. Part of the rows lack a size; the others show once, few, many or a class for expanded clones.

cdr3_aa cdr3_nt j_call d_call v_call clone_size
CASSPLGIYEQYF TGTGCCAGCAGCCCCTTGGGGATTTACGAGCAGTACTTC TRBJ2-7 NA TRBV14 NA
CASSLSAGVNYGYTF TGTGCCAGCAGCCTCTCCGCGGGGGTCAACTATGGCTACACCTTC TRBJ1-2 NA TRBV14 NA
CAIGGNTGELFF TGTGCCATCGGAGGGAACACCGGGGAGCTGTTTTTT TRBJ2-2 NA TRBV10-3 NA
CASSSPRVAPYEQYF TGTGCCAGCAGCTCACCCCGAGTAGCACCCTACGAGCAGTACTTC TRBJ2-7 NA TRBV7-6 NA
CASSVSGVGVGYTF TGTGCCAGCAGTGTTAGTGGGGTGGGGGTCGGCTACACCTTC TRBJ1-2 NA TRBV6-1 NA
CASGLGLVSGELFF TGTGCCAGCGGGCTGGGACTAGTTTCCGGGGAGCTGTTTTTT TRBJ2-2 TRBD2 TRBV2 NA
CASSLLALTFQETQYF TGTGCCAGCAGCTTACTAGCGTTGACATTCCAAGAGACCCAGTACTTC TRBJ2-5 TRBD2 TRBV5-6 once
CASSTGGHNYGYTF TGTGCCAGCTCGACGGGGGGACATAACTATGGCTACACCTTC TRBJ1-2 NA TRBV6-5 NA
CASSPQGGLNEKLFF TGTGCCAGCAGCCCACAGGGGGGCCTTAATGAAAAACTGTTTTTT TRBJ1-4 TRBD1 TRBV7-7 NA
CASSPTGFSMAEESGYTF TGTGCCAGCAGCCCAACAGGGTTTTCTATGGCGGAAGAGAGTGGCTACACCTTC TRBJ1-2 NA TRBV7-3 NA
CASSMTGGSGANVLTF TGTGCCAGCAGCATGACAGGGGGCTCTGGGGCCAACGTCCTGACTTTC TRBJ2-6 TRBD1 TRBV5-5 NA
CASSGQGIHQPQHF TGTGCCAGCAGTGGGCAGGGTATACATCAGCCCCAGCATTTT TRBJ1-5 NA TRBV2 NA
CASKRTGGNTEAFF TGCGCCAGCAAAAGGACAGGGGGGAACACTGAAGCTTTCTTT TRBJ1-1 TRBD1 TRBV4-1 few
CASSRGRFSGNTIYF TGTGCCAGCAGCCGCGGACGGTTCTCTGGAAACACCATATATTTT TRBJ1-3 NA TRBV28 NA
CASSIRRTGRSDGYTF TGTGCCAGTAGTATAAGGAGGACAGGGCGGTCGGATGGCTACACCTTC TRBJ1-2 TRBD1 TRBV19 NA
CASSAGREEKLFF TGTGCCAGCAGTGCCGGGAGGGAAGAAAAACTGTTTTTT TRBJ1-4 NA TRBV2 NA
CAWSRGREQYF TGTGCCTGGAGCAGGGGGCGGGAGCAGTACTTC TRBJ2-7 TRBD1 TRBV30 few
CASTRDISTDTQYF TGTGCCAGCACCAGGGACATCAGCACAGATACGCAGTATTTT TRBJ2-3 NA TRBV6-1 NA
CASSLALVGVSTDTQYF TGCGCCAGCAGCTTGGCCCTGGTCGGCGTAAGCACAGATACGCAGTATTTT TRBJ2-3 NA TRBV5-1 NA
CASSPVGTGSPSGANVLTF TGTGCCAGCTCACCGGTAGGGACAGGGTCCCCCTCTGGGGCCAACGTCCTGACTTTC TRBJ2-6 TRBD1 TRBV18 NA
CASSYQGQDGAFF TGTGCCAGCAGTTATCAAGGACAGGATGGAGCTTTCTTT TRBJ1-1 TRBD1 TRBV6-6 NA
CANRRGGQVNEKLFF TGTGCCAACAGGCGAGGGGGGCAGGTTAATGAAAAACTGTTTTTT TRBJ1-4 NA TRBV2 NA
CASIPGRDGTNEKLFF TGTGCCAGCATCCCGGGCCGGGACGGCACTAATGAAAAACTGTTTTTT TRBJ1-4 NA TRBV2 NA
CASSLVGGENYGYTF TGTGCCAGCAGCTTGGTCGGCGGGGAGAACTATGGCTACACCTTC TRBJ1-2 NA TRBV5-8 NA
CASALNGRVPPKNYEQYF TGTGCCAGCGCATTAAACGGGAGAGTCCCCCCCAAAAACTACGAGCAGTACTTC TRBJ2-7 NA TRBV6-7 NA
CASSQTSGSSYEQYF TGCGCCAGCAGCCAGACTAGCGGGAGTTCCTACGAGCAGTACTTC TRBJ2-7 TRBD2 TRBV5-1 few
CASSLLQGRNGYTF TGTGCCAGCAGCTTACTGCAGGGAAGGAATGGCTACACCTTC TRBJ1-2 NA TRBV7-2 NA
CASSYSDRGQSPQHF TGTGCCAGCAGTTACTCAGACAGGGGGCAATCGCCCCAGCATTTT TRBJ1-5 TRBD1 TRBV6-5 NA
CASSYGGGPGANVLTF TGTGCCAGCAGTTACGGAGGGGGCCCTGGGGCCAACGTCCTGACTTTC TRBJ2-6 NA TRBV6-5 NA
CASSLALSQVDGYTF TGTGCCAGCAGCTTGGCCCTCAGCCAGGTGGATGGCTACACCTTC TRBJ1-2 NA TRBV5-5 NA